The present entry profiles one T cell receptor beta chain with its context. TCRdb keeps only in-frame clones here, not all; method: immunoSEQ multiplex PCR. The sample has roughly 28,000 clones, around 89% seen once. The data belong to a study of T cells in tuberculosis. Germline V gene sequence: CDR1 LNHDA, CDR2 SQIVND (reference sequence). There are 14 residues in the CDR3. The J segment lost 4 bases and the V segment lost 8 bases, leaving 3 bases of the junction unmatched. This receptor was obtained from a donor aged 10 to 29 with latent tuberculosis or without tuberculosis infection. The V call is TRBV19, the J call TRBJ2-1, with TRBD2 matching 12 bases. Sample: PBMCs. The CDR3 loop reads CASSLAGGYNEQFF. CDR3 in DNA: TGTGCCAGTTCACTAGCGGGGGGTTACAATGAGCAGTTCTTC. Combining the CDR3 with reference TRBV19 and TRBJ2-1 gives the whole variable domain DGGITQSPKYLFRKEGQNVTLSCEQNLNHDAMYWYRQDPGQGLRLIYYSQIVNDFQKGDIAEGYSVSREKKESFPLTVTSAQKNPTAFYLCASSLAGGYNEQFFGPGTRLTVL.